These 29 T cell receptor beta chains share one sample of origin, sequenced in a study of shared clonotypes between healthy human individuals. TCRdb's copy holds only in-frame clones and misses some; the assay was immunoSEQ multiplex PCR. The table records roughly 1,100,000 clones, about 75% of them present only once. The sequenced sample was memory CD4+ T cells sorted from blood. Subset specified: CD45RA-negative fraction. The receptors derive from a man aged 18 to 35 in good health.

The J gene is TRBJ2-7, the V gene TRBV10-1, with TRBD1 identical over 8 bases. With 6 bases clipped from V and 1 base from J, the junction kept 5 bases outside the gene matches. This CDR3 spans 14 amino acids. Germline V CDR1 and CDR2: WNHNN, SYGVQD (reference sequence). As DNA, the CDR3 is TGCGCCAGCAGCCAGGACAGGGTATCCTACGAGCAGTACTTC. Its translation is CASSQDRVSYEQYF.

The chain uses TRBV28 and TRBJ1-2, with a tentative D call TRBD1 (6 bases). Between the trimmed V and J ends, which lost 7 bases and 7 bases, there was a span of 19 bases. The germline V gene encodes CDR1 MDHEN and CDR2 SYDVKM. The CDR3 loop spans 14 amino acids. DNA of the CDR3: TGTGCCAGCATCTGGCAGACAGGTTTAGGTGGCTACACCTTC. Amino acid sequence: CASIWQTGLGGYTF.

This clone was seen more than once but under ten times. V is TRBV5-4 and J is TRBJ1-1; possibly TRBD1 for D (5 bases). V was trimmed by 2 bases and J by 1 base, leaving 12 bases between them. The CDR3 has 15 amino acids. The germline gives CDR1 SGHNT, CDR2 YYREEE (reference sequence). CDR3 sequence (DNA): TGTGCCAGCAGCTTACCCGGGACGGCGAACACTGAAGCTTTCTTT. It codes for CASSLPGTANTEAFF.

This clone was found many times. This chain connects TRBV11-2 to TRBJ1-4; D not certain. The V gene lost 0 bases and the J gene lost 11 bases, with 4 bases spanning the gap. This CDR3 comprises 11 residues. Germline values: CDR1 SGHAT, CDR2 FQNNGV. Here the CDR3 DNA reads TGTGCCAGCAGCTTAGACGACAAACTGTTTTTT. The encoded protein is CASSLDDKLFF.

This clone has a single count. The chain recombines TRBV6-5 with TRBJ1-1, with no clear D. The CDR3 runs to 13 residues. Trimming took 6 bases from V and 10 from J, leaving 18 bases between them. Germline CDR1 MNHEY, CDR2 SVGAGI. For the CDR3, the DNA is TGTGCCAGCAGATTACGGGCGGGCTCGGGAGCTTTCTTT. This encodes CASRLRAGSGAFF.

The chain joins TRBV7-2 to TRBJ2-4; 9 bases agree with TRBD2. The junction had 5 bases not matched to a gene; V was cut back by 4 bases and J by 7 bases. Germline-derived CDR1 and CDR2 are SGHTA and FQGNSA. This CDR3 region has 14 residues. This CDR3 is CASSWTSEGNIQYF. CDR3 DNA: TGTGCCAGCAGCTGGACTAGCGAGGGGAACATTCAGTACTTC.

The rearrangement uses TRBV20-1 and TRBJ2-7, with D perhaps matching TRBD1 (6 bases). V was pared by 6 bases and J by 7 bases, with 13 bases between. The germline CDR1 and CDR2 sequences are DFQATT and SNEGSKA (reference sequence). This CDR3 has 11 amino acids. For the CDR3, the DNA is TGCAGTGCAATACAGGGTCGAGAGCAGTACTTC. This sequence encodes CSAIQGREQYF.

The chain links TRBV11-2 to TRBJ1-1, with D hard to call. This CDR3 region has 17 residues. V lost 5 bases to trimming and J lost 0 bases, with 19 bases between them. Germline CDR1 and CDR2: SGHAT and FQNNGV. The CDR3 DNA sequence: TGTGCCAGCAGCGAACGGAGAAGGACGTTTATGAACACTGAAGCTTTCTTT. Encoded protein: CASSERRRTFMNTEAFF.

The table lists this clone with a few counts. Other DNA sequences in the sample encode the same CDR3. In DNA, the CDR3 is TGCGCCAGCAGCTTGGGGGAAATGAACACTGAAGCTTTCTTT. It codes for CASSLGEMNTEAFF. V and J are TRBV5-1 and TRBJ1-1; D unresolved. Trimming pared 0 bases from V and 0 bases from J, leaving 6 bases between. Germline CDR1 is SGHRS and CDR2 is YFSETQ. The CDR3 consists of 14 residues. The complete variable domain, with remaining parts taken from reference TRBV5-1 and TRBJ1-1, reads KAGVTQTPRYLIKTRGQQVTLSCSPISGHRSVSWYQQTPGQGLQFLFEYFSETQRNKGNFPGRFSGRQFSNSRSEMNVSTLELGDSALYLCASSLGEMNTEAFFGQGTRLTVV.

This sequence joins TRBV29-1 and TRBJ2-5; D is unresolved. V was pared by 6 bases and J by 5 bases, with 13 bases between. Germline V gives CDR1 SQVTM, CDR2 ANQGSEA. The CDR3 is made up of 12 amino acids. The CDR3 region is CSVEPLGETQYF. Written as DNA, the CDR3 is TGCAGCGTGGAACCTTTGGGGGAGACCCAGTACTTC.

This clone was detected only once. The rearrangement links TRBV4-2 to TRBJ1-4; D possibly corresponds to TRBD1 (5 bases). This CDR3 is 17 amino acids long. The V and J ends lost 0 bases and 6 bases respectively, with 17 bases between them. CDR1 LGHNA and CDR2 YNFKEQ come from the germline V gene. CDR3 DNA: TGTGCCAGCAGCCAAGATAGTAACGGGGCAGCGGATGAAAAACTGTTTTTT. It yields the protein CASSQDSNGAADEKLFF.

In DNA form, the CDR3 reads TGTGCCATCAGTGAGTCGACAGGTAACGGGGAGCTGTTTTTT. Its translation: CAISESTGNGELFF. J is TRBJ2-2 and V is TRBV10-3, with D maybe TRBD1 (6 bases). CDR3 length: 14 residues. Germline V gene data show CDR1 as ENHRY and CDR2 as SYGVKD. Between the trimmed V and J ends, which lost 0 bases and 7 bases, there was a span of 9 bases.

The rearrangement joins TRBV10-3 to TRBJ2-2, with D possibly being TRBD1 (5 bases). CDR1 ENHRY and CDR2 SYGVKD come from the germline V gene. This CDR3 is 14 amino acids long. The ends were cut back, 4 bases at V and 3 bases at J, with 9 bases in the middle. The CDR3 nucleotides are TGTGCCATCAGTGGCGACAGAGACACCGGGGAGCTGTTTTTT. This gives the protein CAISGDRDTGELFF.

Remarks on this clone: A much larger clone sits a single nucleotide away, making a read error possible. The sample carries other DNA sequences with the same CDR3. The chain uses TRBV30 and TRBJ1-6, with TRBD1 identical over 8 bases. Germline CDR1 reads GTSNPN; CDR2 reads SVGIG (reference sequence). V shed 0 bases, J shed 6 bases, and the junction held 1 base outside the gene matches. The CDR3 consists of 14 residues. CDR3 DNA: TGTGCCTGGAGTGTGGGACAGGTTAATTCACCCCTCCACTTT. The encoded protein is CAWSVGQVNSPLHF.

The rearrangement uses TRBV11-1 and TRBJ2-2; TRBD1 agrees at 9 bases. CDR1 and CDR2 (germline): SGHAT, FQDESV (reference sequence). The V segment lost 1 base and the J segment 5 bases; nucleotides outside the gene matches: 2. CDR3 size: 15 residues. The CDR3 protein is CASSLGDRVTGELFF. The CDR3 DNA reads TGTGCCAGCAGCTTAGGGGACAGGGTGACCGGGGAGCTGTTTTTT.

The V gene is TRBV29-1, the J gene TRBJ2-7; D possibly matches TRBD1 or TRBD2 (5 bases each). CDR3 size: 11 residues. The germline V and J ends were trimmed by 4 bases and 6 bases, with 10 bases remaining between them. Germline V CDR1 and CDR2: SQVTM, ANQGSEA. The CDR3 DNA follows: TGCAGCGTTGCTAGAGGGGCCGAGCAGTACTTC. Encoded protein: CSVARGAEQYF.

This chain joins TRBV6-6 and TRBJ1-4, with a possible D match to TRBD1 (6 bases). In germline, CDR1 is MNHNY, CDR2 SVGAGI (reference sequence). The CDR3 sequence is 15 residues long. V gave up 5 bases and J gave up 8 bases, with 18 bases separating them. CDR3 region: CASSRGQTSWEKLFF. CDR3 DNA sequence: TGTGCCAGCAGTAGAGGACAGACCAGTTGGGAAAAACTGTTTTTT.

The chain couples TRBV7-9 to TRBJ1-1, with D unresolved. Looked up from germline, CDR1 is SEHNR and CDR2 is FQNEAQ (reference sequence). CDR3 size: 15 residues. Trimming cost V 1 base and J 0 bases, with 9 bases left between them. For the CDR3, the DNA is TGTGCCAGCAGCTTAGAGATTGCGGTGAACACTGAAGCTTTCTTT. Encoded protein: CASSLEIAVNTEAFF.

The chain combines TRBV28 with TRBJ1-1; no firm D call. This CDR3 has 12 amino acids. V lost 2 bases and J lost 10, with 11 bases in between. Germline V gene sequence: CDR1 MDHEN, CDR2 SYDVKM. CDR3 sequence reads: CASSLREDRAFF. The DNA for the CDR3 is TGTGCCAGCAGTTTAAGAGAGGATCGAGCTTTCTTT. Combining the CDR3 with reference TRBV28 and TRBJ1-1 gives the whole variable domain DVKVTQSSRYLVKRTGEKVFLECVQDMDHENMFWYRQDPGLGLRLIYFSYDVKMKEKGDIPEGYSVSREKKERFSLILESASTNQTSMYLCASSLREDRAFFGQGTRLTVV.

About this clone itself: A read error may be the cause here, since a much bigger clone is one base away. The chain combines TRBV7-2 with TRBJ1-1; D gene unclear. Germline values: CDR1 SGHTA, CDR2 FQGNSA. The CDR3 runs to 12 residues. Deletions cut 2 bases from V and 0 bases from J, with 1 base between. The CDR3 region is CASSLLNTEAFF. CDR3 bases: TGTGCCAGCAGCTTACTGAACACTGAAGCTTTCTTT.

Turning to this clone: The same CDR3 also results from other DNA sequences found in this sample. In DNA form, the CDR3 reads TGTGCCAGCAGTTCCACAGTGAACACTGAAGCTTTCTTT. Its translation is CASSSTVNTEAFF. The chain has TRBV6-5 and TRBJ1-1; no reliable D call. Trimming shortened V by 4 bases and J by 0 bases, and 6 bases separated the two germline ends. The CDR3 has 13 amino acids. Germline CDR1 reads MNHEY; CDR2 reads SVGAGI.

V usage is TRBV4-3 and J usage is TRBJ2-3; the D gene is possibly TRBD1 (6 bases). The CDR3 runs to 15 residues. The V end lost 4 bases, the J end lost 1 base, and 12 bases lay between the germline ends. Germline lookup yields CDR1 LGHNA and CDR2 YSLEER. The CDR3 region is CASSLSRGRTDTQYF. For the CDR3, the DNA is TGCGCCAGCAGCCTTTCCAGGGGCCGCACAGATACGCAGTATTTT.

This clone showed up just once. The V call is TRBV5-1, the J call TRBJ2-7, with D possibly matching TRBD1 (6 bases). Per germline, CDR1 SGHRS and CDR2 YFSETQ. The CDR3 consists of 14 residues. Deletions cut 0 bases from V and 2 bases from J, with 9 bases between. The CDR3 is CASSLGQAPYEQYF. The CDR3 nucleotides read TGCGCCAGCAGCTTGGGACAGGCGCCCTACGAGCAGTACTTC.

The chain employs TRBV5-1 and TRBJ1-1, with a weak D call TRBD1 (6 bases). The V end was cut by 0 bases, the J end by 6 bases, with 15 bases between. The germline V gene encodes CDR1 SGHRS and CDR2 YFSETQ. This CDR3 is built from 15 residues. CDR3 sequence: CASSLAPGAGAEAFF. CDR3 coding DNA: TGCGCCAGCAGCTTGGCCCCGGGGGCGGGCGCTGAAGCTTTCTTT.

The chain uses TRBV6-1 and TRBJ2-2, with D tentatively TRBD1 (6 bases). Trimming removed 5 bases at V and 7 bases at J, with 17 bases between. Germline lookup yields CDR1 MNHNS and CDR2 SASEGT. The CDR3 is 15 amino acids. The CDR3: CASSSGHGDGGELFF. DNA of the CDR3: TGTGCCAGCAGTTCGGGACATGGGGATGGCGGGGAGCTGTTTTTT.

The chain uses TRBV21-1 and TRBJ2-7; the D call of TRBD1 is as the table states it, not checked on the DNA. TRBV21-1 corresponds to a pseudogene. This CDR3 has 16 amino acids. Here the CDR3 reads CASSKVFPVAPYEQYF. The CDR3 coding sequence is TGTGCCAGCAGCAAAGTTTTTCCCGTGGCCCCCTACGAGCAGTACTTC.

The rearrangement links TRBV19 to TRBJ1-5; 8 bases align to TRBD1. J gave up 0 bases and V 8 bases, and 6 bases lay outside the gene matches. The CDR3 spans 15 residues. Per germline, CDR1 LNHDA and CDR2 SQIVND (reference sequence). The CDR3 DNA reads as TGTGCCAGTGTCACAGGGGGGGATAGCAATCAGCCCCAGCATTTT. It translates to CASVTGGDSNQPQHF.

The J gene is TRBJ1-4, the V gene TRBV11-2; the match to TRBD1 covers 9 bases. The V segment lost 5 bases and the J segment 7 bases; nucleotides outside the gene matches: 8. From germline, CDR1 is SGHAT and CDR2 FQNNGV. This CDR3 has 15 amino acids. CDR3 coding DNA: TGTGCCAGCAGCCCACGACAGGGGGAGGGTGAAAAACTGTTTTTT. This encodes CASSPRQGEGEKLFF.

The J gene is TRBJ1-1, the V gene TRBV10-3; TRBD1 is a possible D gene (6 bases). This CDR3 is built from 15 residues. V was shortened by 6 bases and J by 0 bases, with 14 bases between the two germline ends. CDR1 ENHRY and CDR2 SYGVKD come from the germline V gene. CDR3: CAISSRTEMNTEAFF. CDR3 nucleotides: TGTGCCATCAGCTCCCGGACAGAAATGAACACTGAAGCTTTCTTT.